The clone carrying this TCR beta chain was counted many times. Antigen specificity is unknown. These data come from a study of Graves' ophthalmopathy and Graves' hyperthyroidism. TCR beta CDR3 amplification used RNA transcripts. RT-PCR in the first round used HTBI primers; a second-round multiplex PCR followed. MiXCR was run by TCRdb on the multiplex PCR reads, yielding one entry per CDR3 protein. The sample records 680,000 or so distinct CDR3 sequences, roughly 20% being singletons. The CDR3 runs 17 residues. The V gene end was trimmed by 1 base and the J gene end by 2 bases; junction bases not matched to a gene: 5. From germline, CDR1 is SGHVS and CDR2 FNYEAQ. Findings of the study overall: The model's ophthalmopathy progression predictions had more than 55% sensitivity and 72.22% specificity.

The source of this sequence is a woman aged 18-29 years with stable Graves' hyperthyroidism. Some clones in this sample may be carry-over from other donors' samples. The sample consisted of peripheral blood. The V gene is TRBV7-6, the J gene TRBJ1-3; 10 positions agree with TRBD1. The CDR3 DNA follows: TGTGCCAGCAGCTTAGTGGGGACAGGGGCAACTGGAAACACCATATATTTT. Translating gives CASSLVGTGATGNTIYF. Full variable domain (remainder filled in from reference TRBV7-6 and TRBJ1-3): GAGVSQSPRYKVTKRGQDVALRCDPISGHVSLYWYRQALGQGPEFLTYFNYEAQQDKSGLPNDRFSAERPEGSISTLTIQRTEQRDSAMYRCASSLVGTGATGNTIYFGEGSWLTVV.